This TCR beta chain was observed in a study of blood T cell repertoires in COVID-19. Sequencing was performed with immunoSEQ multiplex PCR; in TCRdb, only in-frame clones are kept and a portion is missing. The sample shows 80,000 to 100,000 clones, roughly 82% of them seen only once. The junction had 9 bases not matched to a gene; V was cut back by 5 bases and J by 2 bases. Germline lookup yields CDR1 LNHDA and CDR2 SQIVND (reference sequence). The CDR3 runs to 15 residues. Material for sequencing was peripheral blood. The TCR comes from a man in his 70s with active or convalescent COVID-19. The gene calls are TRBV19 and TRBJ2-7; 7 nucleotides align to TRBD1. DNA for the CDR3: TGTGCCAGTAGTTCCAGGACAGGCGACACCTACGAGCAGTACTTC. This gives the protein CASSSRTGDTYEQYF.